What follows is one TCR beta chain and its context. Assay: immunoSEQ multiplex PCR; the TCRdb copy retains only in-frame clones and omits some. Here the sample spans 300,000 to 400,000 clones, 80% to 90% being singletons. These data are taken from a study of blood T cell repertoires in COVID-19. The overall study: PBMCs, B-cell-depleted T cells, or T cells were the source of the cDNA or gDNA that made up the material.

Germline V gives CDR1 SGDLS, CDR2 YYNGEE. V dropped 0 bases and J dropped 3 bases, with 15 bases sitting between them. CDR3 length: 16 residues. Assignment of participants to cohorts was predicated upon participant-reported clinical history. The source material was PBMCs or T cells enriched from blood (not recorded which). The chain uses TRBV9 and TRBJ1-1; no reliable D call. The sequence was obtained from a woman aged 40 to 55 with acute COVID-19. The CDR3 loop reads CASSVGLNNRDTEAFF. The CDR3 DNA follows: TGTGCCAGCAGCGTAGGACTTAATAATCGGGACACTGAAGCTTTCTTT. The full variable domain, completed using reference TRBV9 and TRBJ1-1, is DSGVTQTPKHLITATGQRVTLRCSPRSGDLSVYWYQQSLDQGLQFLIQYYNGEERAKGNILERFSAQQFPDLHSELNLSSLELGDSALYFCASSVGLNNRDTEAFFGQGTRLTVV.